This TCR beta chain comes out of a study of T cell responses to AZD1222 COVID-19 vaccine. Assay: immunoSEQ multiplex PCR; the TCRdb copy retains only in-frame clones and omits some. In the table there are about 150,000 clones, roughly 94% of which are singletons. In the case of this clone: Its specificity is unknown.

Study-wide findings and caveats: Seropositive at baseline were only a handful of AZD1222 recipients. There were mostly white British donors and more females than males, and clonal diversity was possibly underestimated.

V lost 5 bases to trimming and J lost 4 bases, with 14 bases between them. The CDR3 totals 14 residues. Germline V gene data show CDR1 as MDHEN and CDR2 as SYDVKM. Specimen: peripheral blood, collected on day 0 of AZD1222 vaccination. The chain recombines TRBV28 with TRBJ1-1, with D possibly TRBD1 on 5 matching bases. The sequence was collected from an adult in good health. The CDR3 region is CASSPHAGGTEAFF. CDR3 nucleotides: TGTGCCAGCAGTCCCCATGCTGGGGGCACTGAAGCTTTCTTT.